One and the same sample provided the 17 T cell receptor beta chains below, sequenced in a study of multiple sclerosis patients with progressive multifocal leukoencephalopathy. This table comes from immunoSEQ multiplex PCR, and its TCRdb copy is limited to in-frame clones, with some not included. This table holds 29,000 or so clones, nearly 90% found once. Described time point: about six months of natalizumab therapy. The specimen was PBMCs, collected from a patient treated with natalizumab. These receptors were obtained from a human donor with multiple sclerosis.

A few counts support this clone. The gene calls are TRBV27 and TRBJ1-2, with D possibly matching TRBD1 (6 bases). CDR1 MNHEY and CDR2 SMNVEV come from the germline V gene (reference sequence). The ends were cut back, 7 bases at V and 8 bases at J, with 14 bases in the middle. There are 12 residues in the CDR3. DNA of the CDR3: TGTGCCAGCACCAGGGGCGAAGGCGGCTACACCTTC. This gives the protein CASTRGEGGYTF.

This clone was detected only once. The chain is built from TRBV7-9 and TRBJ2-1; D possibly corresponds to TRBD2 (6 bases). The CDR3 is 14 residues long. Trimming left V 5 bases short and J 10 bases short, with 18 bases between. Germline V gene lookup returns CDR1 SEHNR and CDR2 FQNEAQ (reference sequence). CDR3 region: CASSQGTSEEEQFF. CDR3 DNA sequence: TGTGCCAGCAGCCAAGGGACTTCGGAGGAGGAGCAGTTCTTC.

CDR3 sequence: CASRDRRNEKLFF. The CDR3 DNA is TGTGCCAGCCGGGACAGGCGTAATGAAAAACTGTTTTTT. This chain uses TRBV25-1 with TRBJ1-4, with 8 nucleotides matching TRBD1. V was clipped by 8 bases and J by 4 bases; unmatched bases: 3. Per the germline V gene, CDR1 is MGHDK and CDR2 is SYGVNS. The CDR3 extends over 13 amino acids.

The genes are TRBV6-1 and TRBJ2-1; 13 bases match TRBD2. Per germline, CDR1 MNHNS and CDR2 SASEGT. V dropped 7 bases and J dropped 4; count of bases not matched to a gene: 4. CDR3 length: 15 amino acids. For the CDR3, the DNA is TGTGCCAGCAACCCGGGACTAGCGGGATACAATGAGCAGTTCTTC. Its translation: CASNPGLAGYNEQFF.

This clone showed up just once. The chain has TRBV19 and TRBJ2-7, with 8 bases identical to TRBD1. The germline V gene encodes CDR1 LNHDA and CDR2 SQIVND (reference sequence). The V and J ends lost 6 bases and 0 bases, in that order; junction bases with no gene match: 4. This CDR3 comprises 14 residues. CDR3 residues: CASRRTGSSYEQYF. The CDR3 DNA reads as TGTGCCAGTAGAAGGACAGGGAGCTCCTACGAGCAGTACTTC.

This sequence joins TRBV6-1 and TRBJ1-1; no clear D gene. This CDR3 region has 13 residues. The germline CDR1 and CDR2 sequences are MNHNS and SASEGT. The ends were cut back, 4 bases at V and 3 bases at J, with 9 bases in the middle. CDR3 loop: CASSGIGYTEAFF. DNA of the CDR3: TGTGCCAGCAGTGGTATAGGGTACACTGAAGCTTTCTTT.

This sequence joins TRBV11-1 and TRBJ1-1, with a weak D call TRBD1 (5 bases). This CDR3 is built from 12 residues. Germline V CDR1 and CDR2: SGHAT, FQDESV (reference sequence). V was clipped by 5 bases and J by 8 bases, with 12 bases between them. The CDR3 spells CASSHGTEEAFF. Written as DNA, the CDR3 is TGTGCCAGCAGCCACGGGACGGAAGAAGCTTTCTTT.

This chain joins TRBV25-1 and TRBJ1-2, with D possibly matching TRBD1 (6 bases). CDR1 and CDR2 (germline): MGHDK, SYGVNS. The CDR3 spans 16 residues. The V end lost 1 base, the J end lost 5 bases, and 17 bases lay between the germline ends. The CDR3 here is CASSELGSDSGYGYTF. The CDR3 DNA sequence: TGTGCCAGCAGTGAATTAGGTTCGGACAGTGGGTATGGCTACACCTTC.

The V call is TRBV4-3, the J call TRBJ1-1; D unclear. The V gene lost 1 base and the J gene lost 5 bases, with 11 bases spanning the gap. Per the germline V gene, CDR1 is LGHNA and CDR2 is YSLEER. The CDR3 totals 14 residues. CDR3 nucleotide sequence: TGCGCCAGCAGCCAAGTCACCGCGGGGACTGAAGCTTTCTTT. It specifies CASSQVTAGTEAFF.

The genes are TRBV28 and TRBJ1-2, with 12 bases that match TRBD1. V was pared by 4 bases and J by 5 bases, with 11 bases of the junction left unmatched. Per germline, CDR1 MDHEN and CDR2 SYDVKM. The CDR3 spans 17 residues. The CDR3 sequence is CASSSPGQGAKKYGYTF. The CDR3 region has the DNA TGTGCCAGCAGTTCCCCGGGACAGGGGGCTAAAAAGTATGGCTACACCTTC.

The rearrangement joins TRBV9 to TRBJ2-1, with D perhaps TRBD2 (5 bases). This CDR3 region has 15 residues. The germline V gene has CDR1 SGDLS and CDR2 YYNGEE. The ends were cut back, 0 bases at V and 8 bases at J, with 15 bases in the middle. The CDR3 DNA reads TGTGCCAGCAGCGTAGGAGGTCCTCCGAGGGATGAGCAGTTCTTC. It codes for CASSVGGPPRDEQFF.

The V call is TRBV27, the J call TRBJ2-7; D is possibly TRBD1 (6 bases). This CDR3 region has 17 residues. CDR1 is MNHEY, CDR2 SMNVEV, per germline (reference sequence). V lost 3 bases and J 5 bases, leaving 23 bases between the germline ends. The CDR3 protein is CASSFTLSTGPNHEQYF. For the CDR3, the DNA is TGTGCCAGCAGTTTCACGCTTAGCACAGGGCCCAACCACGAGCAGTACTTC.

The chain's CDR3 is CASSVAAQGDGYTF. As DNA, the CDR3 is TGTGCCAGCAGCGTAGCAGCACAGGGGGACGGCTACACCTTC. The chain joins TRBV9 to TRBJ1-2; 8 bases align to TRBD1. CDR1 and CDR2 (germline): SGDLS, YYNGEE. This CDR3 has 14 residues. V lost 0 bases, J lost 8 bases, and 6 bases stayed unmatched.

This chain joins TRBV7-8 and TRBJ1-2; D gene uncertain. V was clipped by 5 bases and J by 7 bases, with 14 bases between them. The CDR3 has 13 residues. Germline-derived CDR1 and CDR2 are SGHVS and FQNEAQ. The CDR3 DNA follows: TGTGCCAGCAGCCCTCAGACGAAGGCTGGCTACACCTTC. Protein: CASSPQTKAGYTF.

This chain links TRBV28 with TRBJ2-1, with 11 positions matching TRBD1. Germline assignment: CDR1 MDHEN and CDR2 SYDVKM. This CDR3 has 16 residues. J was trimmed by 4 bases and V by 1 base; bases with no gene match: 3. The CDR3, as DNA: TGTGCCAGCAGTTTATCCGGGACAGGGGGTTACAATGAGCAGTTCTTC. Amino acid sequence: CASSLSGTGGYNEQFF.

CDR3 in amino acids: CASSQPLEAGRSYEQYF. The CDR3 nucleotides read TGTGCCAGCAGCCAACCTTTAGAAGCGGGACGCTCCTACGAGCAGTACTTC. V gene TRBV7-9 combines with J gene TRBJ2-7, with 7 bases aligning to TRBD2. With 5 bases clipped from V and 0 bases from J, the junction kept 13 bases outside the gene matches. Per germline, CDR1 SEHNR and CDR2 FQNEAQ (reference sequence). This CDR3 region has 17 residues.

This chain uses TRBV10-3 with TRBJ2-1, with D unresolved. V was clipped by 0 bases and J by 1 base, with 13 bases between them. Germline lookup yields CDR1 ENHRY and CDR2 SYGVKD. The CDR3 totals 17 residues. The CDR3 loop reads CAISESLGKKSYNEQFF. The CDR3 DNA reads TGTGCCATCAGTGAGTCTTTAGGGAAAAAATCCTACAATGAGCAGTTCTTC.